This TCR beta chain was obtained from a study of cytomegalovirus exposure and HLA in healthy donors. Deletions cut 4 bases from V and 2 bases from J, with 10 bases between. Germline V gene sequence: CDR1 WNHNN, CDR2 SYGVQD (reference sequence). The CDR3 consists of 14 residues. Amplification used 60 Vbeta primers and 13 Jbeta primers. Produced via immunoSEQ multiplex PCR; TCRdb's table is partial and in-frame only. Its table lists approximately 100,000 clones. Study-wide points: Earlier results showed most TCR beta V segments being productive about 90% or about 30% of the time.

On this clone: Its antigen is not identified.

The source material was PBMCs. The V and J genes are TRBV10-1 and TRBJ2-3, with D possibly matching TRBD2 (5 bases). The receptor's source is a man aged 35-49 years in good health and CMV-seronegative. The CDR3 region is CASSASRFTDTQYF. The CDR3 bases are TGCGCCAGCAGTGCTAGCAGATTCACAGATACGCAGTATTTT.